This T cell receptor beta chain was observed in a study of metastatic and nonmetastatic thyroid tumors. Every patient was untreated before thyroid surgery. V was trimmed by 3 bases and J by 5 bases, leaving 13 bases between them. The CDR3 is 14 amino acids. This clone showed up many times. TCRdb re-analyzed the PCR reads using MiXCR. The sample yields about 40,000 clones, 17% seen once. Specimen: tumor tissue. The receptor's source is a female donor with papillary thyroid cancer or a benign thyroid nodule (not recorded which). Some clones in this sample may be carry-over from other donors' samples. V gene TRBV12-3 or TRBV12-4 combines with J gene TRBJ1-2; D is ambiguous. In nucleotides, the CDR3 is TGTGCCAGCAGTTTTGGGCGGTTAACGTATGGCTACACCTTC. Its protein product is CASSFGRLTYGYTF.